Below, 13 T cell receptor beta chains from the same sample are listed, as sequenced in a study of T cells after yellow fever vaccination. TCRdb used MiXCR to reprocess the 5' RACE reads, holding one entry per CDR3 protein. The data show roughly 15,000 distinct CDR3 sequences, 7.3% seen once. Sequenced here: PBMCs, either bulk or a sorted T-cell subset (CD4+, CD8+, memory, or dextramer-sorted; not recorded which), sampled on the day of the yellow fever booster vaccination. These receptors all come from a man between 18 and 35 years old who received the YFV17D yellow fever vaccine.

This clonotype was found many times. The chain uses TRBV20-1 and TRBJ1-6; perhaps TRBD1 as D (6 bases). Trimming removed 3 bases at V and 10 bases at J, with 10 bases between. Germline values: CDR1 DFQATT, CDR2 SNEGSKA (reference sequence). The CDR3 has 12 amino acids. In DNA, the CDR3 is TGCAGTGCTAGGGACAGCCAGTCACCCCTCCACTTT. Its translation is CSARDSQSPLHF.

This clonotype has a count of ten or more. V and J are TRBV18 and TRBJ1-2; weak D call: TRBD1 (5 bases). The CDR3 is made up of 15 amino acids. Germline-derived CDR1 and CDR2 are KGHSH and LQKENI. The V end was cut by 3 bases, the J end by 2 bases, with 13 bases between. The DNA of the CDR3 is TGTGCCAGCTCACCGAACCCCGACAGCAACTATGGCTACACCTTC. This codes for CASSPNPDSNYGYTF. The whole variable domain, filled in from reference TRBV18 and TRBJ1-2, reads NAGVMQNPRHLVRRRGQEARLRCSPMKGHSHVYWYRQLPEEGLKFMVYLQKENIIDESGMPKERFSAEFPKEGPSILRIQQVVRGDSAAYFCASSPNPDSNYGYTFGSGTRLTVV.

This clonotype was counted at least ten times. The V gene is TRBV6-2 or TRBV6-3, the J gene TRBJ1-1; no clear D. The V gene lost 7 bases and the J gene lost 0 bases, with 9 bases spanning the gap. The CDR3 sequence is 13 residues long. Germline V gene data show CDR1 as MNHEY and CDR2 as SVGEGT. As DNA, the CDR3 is TGTGCCAGCACCGAGAACATGAACACTGAAGCTTTCTTT. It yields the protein CASTENMNTEAFF.

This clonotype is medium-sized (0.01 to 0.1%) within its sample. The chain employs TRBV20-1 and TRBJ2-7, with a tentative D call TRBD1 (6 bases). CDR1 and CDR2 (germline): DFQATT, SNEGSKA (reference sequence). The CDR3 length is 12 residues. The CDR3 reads CSARKGQGSTNV. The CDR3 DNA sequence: TGCAGTGCTAGAAAGGGGCAGGGGAGCACGAACGTC.

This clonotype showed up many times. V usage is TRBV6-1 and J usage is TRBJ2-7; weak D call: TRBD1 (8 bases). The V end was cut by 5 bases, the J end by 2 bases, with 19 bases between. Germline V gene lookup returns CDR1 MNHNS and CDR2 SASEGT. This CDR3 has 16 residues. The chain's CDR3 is CASSSNTGGAPYEQYF. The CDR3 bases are TGTGCCAGCAGTTCCAATACAGGGGGGGCTCCCTACGAGCAGTACTTC.

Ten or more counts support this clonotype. CDR3 residues: CASSLDQGGSTDTQYF. CDR3 coding DNA: TGTGCCAGCAGTTTGGACCAGGGGGGGAGCACAGATACGCAGTATTTT. The chain links TRBV12-3 or TRBV12-4 to TRBJ2-3; D may be TRBD1 or TRBD2 (7 bases each). The CDR3 covers 16 residues. Deletions cut 3 bases from V and 0 bases from J, with 13 bases between.

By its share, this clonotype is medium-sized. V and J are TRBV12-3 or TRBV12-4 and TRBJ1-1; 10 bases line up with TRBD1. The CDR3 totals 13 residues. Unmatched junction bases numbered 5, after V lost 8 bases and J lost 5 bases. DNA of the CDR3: TGTGCCAGCGGGTGGACAGGGGGGACTGAAGCTTTCTTT. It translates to CASGWTGGTEAFF.

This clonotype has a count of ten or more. The CDR3 here is CSAVPHRLEQYF. CDR3 sequence (DNA): TGCAGTGCCGTACCCCACAGGCTCGAGCAGTACTTC. The chain joins TRBV20-1 to TRBJ2-7, with a tentative D call TRBD1 (5 bases). Trimming removed 6 bases from V and 6 bases from J, with 15 bases in between. The CDR3 has 12 amino acids. CDR1 and CDR2 from the germline V gene are DFQATT and SNEGSKA (reference sequence).

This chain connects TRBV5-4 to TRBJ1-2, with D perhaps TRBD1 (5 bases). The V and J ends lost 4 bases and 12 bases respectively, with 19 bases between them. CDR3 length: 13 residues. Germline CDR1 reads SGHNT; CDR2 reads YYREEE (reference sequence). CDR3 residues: CASSPDSTSENTF. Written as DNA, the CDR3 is TGTGCCAGCAGCCCCGACAGCACAAGCGAGAACACCTTC.

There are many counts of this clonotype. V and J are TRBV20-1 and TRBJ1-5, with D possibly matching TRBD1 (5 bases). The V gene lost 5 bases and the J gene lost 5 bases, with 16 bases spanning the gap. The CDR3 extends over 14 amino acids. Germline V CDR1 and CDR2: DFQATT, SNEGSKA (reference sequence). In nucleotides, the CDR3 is TGCAGTGCTCAGGGACTGGAGTTATATCAGCCCCAGCATTTT. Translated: CSAQGLELYQPQHF.

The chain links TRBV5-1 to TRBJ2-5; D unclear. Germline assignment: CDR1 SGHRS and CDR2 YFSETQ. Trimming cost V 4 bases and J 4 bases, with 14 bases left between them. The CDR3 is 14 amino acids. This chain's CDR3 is CASSPRTPRETQYF. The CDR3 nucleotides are TGCGCCAGCAGCCCCAGGACCCCCAGAGAGACCCAGTACTTC.

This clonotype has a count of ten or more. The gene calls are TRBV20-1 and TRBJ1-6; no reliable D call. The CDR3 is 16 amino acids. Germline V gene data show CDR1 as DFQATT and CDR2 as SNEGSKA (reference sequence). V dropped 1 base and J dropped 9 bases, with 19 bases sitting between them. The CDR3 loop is CSARVRAMPGRSPLHF. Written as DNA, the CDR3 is TGCAGTGCTAGAGTGCGGGCGATGCCGGGCCGTTCACCCCTCCACTTT.

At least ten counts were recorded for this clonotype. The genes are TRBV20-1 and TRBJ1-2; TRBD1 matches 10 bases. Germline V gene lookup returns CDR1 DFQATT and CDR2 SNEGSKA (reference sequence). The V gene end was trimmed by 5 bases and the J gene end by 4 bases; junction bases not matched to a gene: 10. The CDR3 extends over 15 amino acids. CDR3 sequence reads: CSAPRQGARIYGYTF. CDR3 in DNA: TGCAGTGCTCCCCGACAGGGGGCGCGGATCTATGGCTACACCTTC.